The 9 T cell receptor beta chains in this list originate from one sample, sequenced in a study of blood T cell repertoires in COVID-19. Data came from immunoSEQ multiplex PCR; TCRdb stores just in-frame clones and leaves some out. The sample contains approximately 130,000 clones, 70% to 90% of which appear only once. The sequenced sample was peripheral blood. These receptors originate from a human donor in a cohort sampled during active COVID-19.

This chain links TRBV27 with TRBJ2-7; 7 bases map to TRBD2. Losses at the gene ends were 2 bases for V and 6 bases for J; bases not matched to a gene: 7. The CDR3 runs 14 residues. CDR1 and CDR2 from the germline V gene are MNHEY and SMNVEV (reference sequence). CDR3 sequence reads: CASSLGGVSTEQYF. Written as DNA, the CDR3 is TGTGCCAGCAGTTTAGGGGGGGTCTCTACCGAGCAGTACTTC.

The V gene is TRBV5-1, the J gene TRBJ2-1, with a tentative D call TRBD2 (7 bases). V gave up 0 bases and J gave up 2 bases, with 15 bases separating them. Germline CDR1 SGHRS, CDR2 YFSETQ. The CDR3 length is 17 residues. CDR3 sequence reads: CASSLVAGGLTYNEQFF. The CDR3 DNA sequence: TGCGCCAGCAGCTTGGTGGCCGGGGGGCTCACCTACAATGAGCAGTTCTTC.

The chain recombines TRBV6-5 with TRBJ1-5, with a possible D match to TRBD1 (6 bases). The germline CDR1 and CDR2 sequences are MNHEY and SVGAGI. V was clipped by 5 bases and J by 2 bases, with 10 bases between them. The CDR3 extends over 14 amino acids. The CDR3 region is CASSSRQGNQPQHF. CDR3 nucleotide sequence: TGTGCCAGCAGTAGCCGACAGGGCAATCAGCCCCAGCATTTT.

The chain has TRBV5-1 and TRBJ2-1; 14 bases align to TRBD2. Germline V gives CDR1 SGHRS, CDR2 YFSETQ. With 1 base clipped from V and 0 bases from J, the junction kept 12 bases outside the gene matches. The CDR3 length is 21 residues. CDR3 DNA sequence: TGCGCCAGCAGCTTGAATTGGGGACAGGGGACTAGCGGGGGCTCCTACAATGAGCAGTTCTTC. It encodes CASSLNWGQGTSGGSYNEQFF.

This chain joins TRBV11-2 and TRBJ2-2, with D unresolved. V gave up 1 base and J gave up 5 bases, with 20 bases separating them. CDR3 length: 18 residues. Germline V CDR1 and CDR2: SGHAT, FQNNGV. The CDR3 here is CASSLVRRVLTGTGELFF. As DNA, the CDR3 is TGTGCCAGCAGCTTAGTTCGTCGGGTGCTCACCGGGACCGGGGAGCTGTTTTTT.

The chain employs TRBV10-2 and TRBJ2-1; D is unclear. Germline loops: CDR1 WSHSY, CDR2 SAAADI. The ends were cut back, 5 bases at V and 9 bases at J, with 8 bases in the middle. The CDR3 is 11 amino acids. The CDR3 here is CASSLSIEQFF. CDR3 bases: TGCGCCAGCAGTCTAAGCATTGAGCAGTTCTTC.

The chain recombines TRBV5-1 with TRBJ1-5, with D uncertain. Germline V gene sequence: CDR1 SGHRS, CDR2 YFSETQ. Trimming left V 0 bases short and J 9 bases short, with 10 bases between. The CDR3 is made up of 13 amino acids. The CDR3 is CASSLDPVGPQHF. In DNA form, the CDR3 reads TGCGCCAGCAGCTTGGACCCGGTCGGGCCCCAGCATTTT. The whole variable domain, filled in from reference TRBV5-1 and TRBJ1-5, reads KAGVTQTPRYLIKTRGQQVTLSCSPISGHRSVSWYQQTPGQGLQFLFEYFSETQRNKGNFPGRFSGRQFSNSRSEMNVSTLELGDSALYLCASSLDPVGPQHFGDGTRLSIL.

The chain is built from TRBV28 and TRBJ1-2, with 7 bases lining up with TRBD1. This CDR3 is built from 15 residues. Trimming cost V 5 bases and J 8 bases; bases outside gene matches: 14. Germline V CDR1 and CDR2: MDHEN, SYDVKM. CDR3 DNA: TGTGCCAGCAGTCTCAGACAGGGTGTCGTGAGAGGCTACACCTTC. Translating it yields CASSLRQGVVRGYTF.

The V gene is TRBV7-2, the J gene TRBJ1-1; 9 nucleotides match TRBD1. V gave up 5 bases and J gave up 1 base; unmatched junction bases: 2. The germline gives CDR1 SGHTA, CDR2 FQGNSA. The CDR3 contains 14 residues. This CDR3 reads CASSKDRGNTEAFF. For the CDR3, the DNA is TGTGCCAGCAGCAAGGACAGGGGGAACACTGAAGCTTTCTTT.